This T cell receptor beta chain came from a study listed by TCRdb under 2016. A word on this clonotype: Its antigen is not yet known. No much larger clonotype is one base removed from it; base qualities were not supplied.

Library preparation employed RT-PCR. Instrument on record: Illumina MiSeq. The public reads were reprocessed in TCRdb via fastp at Q25 and MiXCR, keeping in-frame beta chains. A single entry per CDR3 protein holds the most common genes and DNA from its merged rows. Across this sample there are around 700,000 distinct CDR3 sequences, with approximately 15% seen only once. The ten largest make up 3.6% of the sample. Looking up the germline V gene (reference sequence) yields CDR1 MNHEY and CDR2 SMNVEV. V and J lose 2 bases and 8 bases, and a span of 15 bases separates them. From the cysteine up to the phenylalanine, the CDR3 has a length of 14 residues. Only CDR3 DNA remains: 42 bases, in frame from the first base.

The TCR comes from a female donor in good health, serving as a healthy control. Recombination joined TRBV27 with TRBJ1-2; the D gene is not confidently resolved. Sequenced: memory CD4+ T cells from blood. The CDR3 reads as follows: CASSLGRAGSGYTF. The nucleotide sequence reads TGTGCCAGCAGTTTAGGTCGGGCAGGAAGCGGCTACACCTTC.